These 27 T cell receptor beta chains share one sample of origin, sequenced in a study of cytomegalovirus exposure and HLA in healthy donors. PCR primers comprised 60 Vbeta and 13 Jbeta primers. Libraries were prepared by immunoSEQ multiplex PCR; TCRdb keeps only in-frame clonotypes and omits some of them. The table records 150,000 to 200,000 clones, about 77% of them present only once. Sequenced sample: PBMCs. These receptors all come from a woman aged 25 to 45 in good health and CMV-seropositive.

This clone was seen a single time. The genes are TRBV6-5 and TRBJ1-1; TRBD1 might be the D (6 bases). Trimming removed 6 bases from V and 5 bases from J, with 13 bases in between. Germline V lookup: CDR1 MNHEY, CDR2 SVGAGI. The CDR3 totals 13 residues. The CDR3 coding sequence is TGTGCCAGCAGGTTTCAGGGGTGGACTGAAGCTTTCTTT. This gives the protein CASRFQGWTEAFF.

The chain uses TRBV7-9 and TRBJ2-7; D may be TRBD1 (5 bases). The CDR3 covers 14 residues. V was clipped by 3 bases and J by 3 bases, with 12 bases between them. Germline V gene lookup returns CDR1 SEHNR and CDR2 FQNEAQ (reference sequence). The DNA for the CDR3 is TGTGCCAGCAGCTTTGGCAGGGTCGACTACGAGCAGTACTTC. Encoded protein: CASSFGRVDYEQYF. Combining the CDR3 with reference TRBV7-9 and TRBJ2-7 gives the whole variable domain DTGVSQNPRHKITKRGQNVTFRCDPISEHNRLYWYRQTLGQGPEFLTYFQNEAQLEKSRLLSDRFSAERPKGSFSTLEIQRTEQGDSAMYLCASSFGRVDYEQYFGPGTRLTVT.

The CDR3 loop is CASSGRGGTNEKLFF. In DNA form, the CDR3 reads TGTGCCAGCAGCGGCAGGGGTGGGACTAATGAAAAACTGTTTTTT. The chain has TRBV7-2 and TRBJ1-4; D might be TRBD1 (6 bases). CDR1 SGHTA and CDR2 FQGNSA come from the germline V gene. V was trimmed by 5 bases and J by 2 bases, leaving 12 bases between them. CDR3 length: 15 residues.

CDR3 nucleotide sequence: TGTGCCAGCTCTTTTCGGGGTATGAACACTGAAGCTTTCTTT. This encodes CASSFRGMNTEAFF. The V and J genes are TRBV5-4 and TRBJ1-1; no firm D call. The CDR3 covers 14 residues. CDR1 is SGHNT and CDR2 is YYREEE in the germline V gene (reference sequence). V dropped 7 bases and J dropped 0 bases, with 13 bases sitting between them.

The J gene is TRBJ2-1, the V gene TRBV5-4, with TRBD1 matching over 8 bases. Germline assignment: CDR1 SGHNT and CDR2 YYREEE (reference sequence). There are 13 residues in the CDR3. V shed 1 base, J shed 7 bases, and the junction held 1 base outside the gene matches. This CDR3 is CASSLNRGNEQFF. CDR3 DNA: TGTGCCAGCAGCTTGAACAGGGGGAATGAGCAGTTCTTC.

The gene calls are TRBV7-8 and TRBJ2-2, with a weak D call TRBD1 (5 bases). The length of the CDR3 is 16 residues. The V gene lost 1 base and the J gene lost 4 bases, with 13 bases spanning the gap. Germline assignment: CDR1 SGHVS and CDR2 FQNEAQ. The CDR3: CASSLGAGWGTGELFF. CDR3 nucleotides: TGTGCCAGCAGCTTAGGGGCAGGGTGGGGCACCGGGGAGCTGTTTTTT.

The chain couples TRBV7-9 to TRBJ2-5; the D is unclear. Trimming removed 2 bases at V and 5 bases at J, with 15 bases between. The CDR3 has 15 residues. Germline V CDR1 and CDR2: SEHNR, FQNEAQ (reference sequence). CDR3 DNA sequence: TGTGCCAGCAGCTTATCACTCGGCGGTGGGGAGACCCAGTACTTC. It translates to CASSLSLGGGETQYF.

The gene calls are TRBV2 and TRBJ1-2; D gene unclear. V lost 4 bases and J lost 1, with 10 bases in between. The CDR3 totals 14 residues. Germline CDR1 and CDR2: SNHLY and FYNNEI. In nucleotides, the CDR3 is TGTGCCAGCAGTGGTCCACAGAATAACTATGGCTACACCTTC. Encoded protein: CASSGPQNNYGYTF.

For the CDR3, the DNA is TGTGCCAGCAGTTACTCGGGACAGGGAGGAGCAGGACAGTATTTT. Translated, it gives CASSYSGQGGAGQYF. The rearrangement links TRBV6-5 to TRBJ2-3; 9 positions agree with TRBD1. Germline values: CDR1 MNHEY, CDR2 SVGAGI. J gave up 12 bases and V 0 bases, and 10 bases lay outside the gene matches. This CDR3 has 15 amino acids.

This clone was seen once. The CDR3 here is CASSPEGQGVLNTEAFF. As DNA, the CDR3 is TGTGCCAGCTCACCGGAGGGACAGGGGGTCCTTAACACTGAAGCTTTCTTT. The chain combines TRBV18 with TRBJ1-1, with 11 bases aligning to TRBD1. Germline CDR1 is KGHSH and CDR2 is LQKENI. CDR3 length equals 17 residues. V was clipped by 3 bases and J by 2 bases; unmatched bases: 8.

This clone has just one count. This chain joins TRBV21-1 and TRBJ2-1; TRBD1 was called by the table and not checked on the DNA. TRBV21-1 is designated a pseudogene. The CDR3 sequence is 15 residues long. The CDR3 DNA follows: TGTGCCAGCACCCAGGGGACAGATAATAGCAATGAGCAGTTCTTC. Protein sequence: CASTQGTDNSNEQFF.

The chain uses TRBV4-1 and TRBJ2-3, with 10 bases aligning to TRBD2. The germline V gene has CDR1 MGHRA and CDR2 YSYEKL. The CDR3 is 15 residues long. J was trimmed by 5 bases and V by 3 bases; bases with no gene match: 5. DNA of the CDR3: TGCGCCAGCAGCCAGTTAGCGGGGGGCATAGATACGCAGTATTTT. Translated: CASSQLAGGIDTQYF.

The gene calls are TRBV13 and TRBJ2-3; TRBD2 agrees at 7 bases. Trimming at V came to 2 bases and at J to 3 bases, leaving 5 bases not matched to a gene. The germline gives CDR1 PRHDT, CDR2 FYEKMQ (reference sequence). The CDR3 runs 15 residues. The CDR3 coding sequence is TGTGCCAGCAGCTTACGTGCGGGAGCTACAGATACGCAGTATTTT. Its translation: CASSLRAGATDTQYF.

The DNA for the CDR3 is TGTGCCATCAGCGACAGCGGGCGGCGAAGGGGCAATGAGCAGTTCTTC. It translates to CAISDSGRRRGNEQFF. The chain recombines TRBV10-3 with TRBJ2-1; D possibly corresponds to TRBD2 (6 bases). Germline V lookup: CDR1 ENHRY, CDR2 SYGVKD. The CDR3 is 16 residues long. Trimming shortened V by 6 bases and J by 6 bases, and 21 bases separated the two germline ends.

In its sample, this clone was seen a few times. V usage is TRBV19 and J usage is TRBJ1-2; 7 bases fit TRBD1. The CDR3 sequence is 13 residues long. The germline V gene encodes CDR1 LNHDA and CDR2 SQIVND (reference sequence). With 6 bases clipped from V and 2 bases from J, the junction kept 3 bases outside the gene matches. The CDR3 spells CASRTGQNYGYTF. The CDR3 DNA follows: TGTGCCAGTAGAACGGGACAGAACTATGGCTACACCTTC.

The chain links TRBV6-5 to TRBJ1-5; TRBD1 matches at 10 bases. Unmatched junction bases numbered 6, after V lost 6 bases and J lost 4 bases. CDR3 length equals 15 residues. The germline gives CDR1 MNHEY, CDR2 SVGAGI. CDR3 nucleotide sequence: TGTGCCAGCAGCCGAGGGACAGGGGCAAATCAGCCCCAGCATTTT. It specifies CASSRGTGANQPQHF.

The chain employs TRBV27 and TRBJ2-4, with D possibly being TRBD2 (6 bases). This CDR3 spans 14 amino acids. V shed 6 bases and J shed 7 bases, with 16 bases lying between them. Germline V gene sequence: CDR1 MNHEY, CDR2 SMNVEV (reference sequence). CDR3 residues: CASSQSGGFNIQYF. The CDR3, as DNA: TGTGCCAGCAGCCAAAGTGGAGGGTTTAACATTCAGTACTTC.

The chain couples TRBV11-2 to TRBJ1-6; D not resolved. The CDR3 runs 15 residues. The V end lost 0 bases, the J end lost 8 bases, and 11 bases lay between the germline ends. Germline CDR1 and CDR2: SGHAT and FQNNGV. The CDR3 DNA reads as TGTGCCAGCAGCTTAGAAGGTGGAGGTGATTCACCCCTCCACTTT. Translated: CASSLEGGGDSPLHF. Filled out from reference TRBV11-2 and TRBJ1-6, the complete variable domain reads EAGVAQSPRYKIIEKRQSVAFWCNPISGHATLYWYQQILGQGPKLLIQFQNNGVVDDSQLPKDRFSAERLKGVDSTLKIQPAKLEDSAVYLCASSLEGGGDSPLHFGNGTRLTVT.

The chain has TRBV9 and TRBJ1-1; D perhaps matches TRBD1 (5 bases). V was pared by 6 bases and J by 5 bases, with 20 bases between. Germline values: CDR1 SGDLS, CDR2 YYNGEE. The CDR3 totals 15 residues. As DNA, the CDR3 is TGTGCCAGCACCCAAGTGCGGGACCCAAGTACTGAAGCTTTCTTT. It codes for CASTQVRDPSTEAFF. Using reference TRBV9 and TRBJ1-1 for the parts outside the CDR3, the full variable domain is DSGVTQTPKHLITATGQRVTLRCSPRSGDLSVYWYQQSLDQGLQFLIQYYNGEERAKGNILERFSAQQFPDLHSELNLSSLELGDSALYFCASTQVRDPSTEAFFGQGTRLTVV.

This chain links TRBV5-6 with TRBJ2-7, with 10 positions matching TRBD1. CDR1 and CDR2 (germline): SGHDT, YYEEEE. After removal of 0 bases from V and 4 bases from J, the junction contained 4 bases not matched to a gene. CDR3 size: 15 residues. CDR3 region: CASSLVGQGTYEQYF. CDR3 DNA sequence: TGTGCCAGCAGCTTGGTGGGACAGGGGACTTACGAGCAGTACTTC.

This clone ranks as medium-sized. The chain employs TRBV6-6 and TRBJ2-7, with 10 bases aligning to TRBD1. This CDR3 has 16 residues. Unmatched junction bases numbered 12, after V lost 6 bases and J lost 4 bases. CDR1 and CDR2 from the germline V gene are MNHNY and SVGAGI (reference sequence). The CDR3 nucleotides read TGTGCCAGCAGCCACCTCGACAGGGGGCTAGGGTACGAGCAGTACTTC. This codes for CASSHLDRGLGYEQYF.

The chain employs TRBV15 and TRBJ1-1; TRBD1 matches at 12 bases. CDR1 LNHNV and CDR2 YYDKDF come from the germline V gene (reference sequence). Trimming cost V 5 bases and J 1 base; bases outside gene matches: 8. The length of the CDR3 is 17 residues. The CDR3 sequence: CATSRGQGAWRNTEAFF. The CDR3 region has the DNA TGTGCCACCAGCCGGGGACAGGGGGCTTGGAGGAACACTGAAGCTTTCTTT. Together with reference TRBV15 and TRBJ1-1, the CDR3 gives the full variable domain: DAMVIQNPRYQVTQFGKPVTLSCSQTLNHNVMYWYQQKSSQAPKLLFHYYDKDFNNEADTPDNFQSRRPNTSFCFLDIRSPGLGDTAMYLCATSRGQGAWRNTEAFFGQGTRLTVV.

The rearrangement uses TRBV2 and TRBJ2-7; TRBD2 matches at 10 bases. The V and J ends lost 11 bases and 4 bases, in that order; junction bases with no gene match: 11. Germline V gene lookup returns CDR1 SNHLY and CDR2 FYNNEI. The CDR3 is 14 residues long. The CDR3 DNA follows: TGTGCCTGGGAGAAGCGGGAGGGTACTTACGAGCAGTACTTC. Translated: CAWEKREGTYEQYF.

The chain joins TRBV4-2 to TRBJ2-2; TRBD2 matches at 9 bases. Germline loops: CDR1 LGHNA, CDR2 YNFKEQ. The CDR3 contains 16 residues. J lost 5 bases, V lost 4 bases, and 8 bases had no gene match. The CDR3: CASSPLAGEGTGELFF. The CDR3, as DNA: TGTGCCAGCAGCCCCTTAGCGGGGGAGGGGACCGGGGAGCTGTTTTTT.

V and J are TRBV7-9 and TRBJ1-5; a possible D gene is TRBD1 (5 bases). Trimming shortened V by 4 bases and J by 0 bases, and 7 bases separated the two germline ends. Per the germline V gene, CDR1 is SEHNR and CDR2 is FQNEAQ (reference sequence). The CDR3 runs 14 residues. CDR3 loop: CASSSRGSNQPQHF. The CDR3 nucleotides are TGTGCCAGCAGCTCAAGGGGTAGCAATCAGCCCCAGCATTTT. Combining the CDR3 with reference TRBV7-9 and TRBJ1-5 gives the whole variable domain DTGVSQNPRHKITKRGQNVTFRCDPISEHNRLYWYRQTLGQGPEFLTYFQNEAQLEKSRLLSDRFSAERPKGSFSTLEIQRTEQGDSAMYLCASSSRGSNQPQHFGDGTRLSIL.

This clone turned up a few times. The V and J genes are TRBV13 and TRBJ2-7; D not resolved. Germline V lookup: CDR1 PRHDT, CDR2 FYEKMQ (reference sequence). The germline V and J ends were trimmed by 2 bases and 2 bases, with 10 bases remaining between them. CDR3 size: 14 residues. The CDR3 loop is CASSLPDIAYEQYF. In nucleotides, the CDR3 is TGTGCCAGCAGCTTACCAGACATTGCCTACGAGCAGTACTTC.

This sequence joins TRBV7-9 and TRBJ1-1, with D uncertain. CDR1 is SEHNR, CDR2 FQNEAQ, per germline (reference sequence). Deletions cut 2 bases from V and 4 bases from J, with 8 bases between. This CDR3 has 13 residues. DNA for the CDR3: TGTGCCAGCAGCTTAAGCCGGGGCACTGAAGCTTTCTTT. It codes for CASSLSRGTEAFF.